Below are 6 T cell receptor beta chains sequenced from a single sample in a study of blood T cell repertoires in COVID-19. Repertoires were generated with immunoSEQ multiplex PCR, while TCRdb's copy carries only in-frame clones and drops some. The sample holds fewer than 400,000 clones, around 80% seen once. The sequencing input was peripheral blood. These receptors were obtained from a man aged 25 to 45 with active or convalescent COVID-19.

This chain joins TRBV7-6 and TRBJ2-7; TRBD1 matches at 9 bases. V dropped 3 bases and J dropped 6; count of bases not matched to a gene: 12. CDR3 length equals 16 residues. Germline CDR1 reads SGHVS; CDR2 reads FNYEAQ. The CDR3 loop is CASSFRGGTGLSEQYF. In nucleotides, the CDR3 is TGTGCCAGCAGCTTCAGAGGAGGGACAGGGTTAAGCGAGCAGTACTTC.

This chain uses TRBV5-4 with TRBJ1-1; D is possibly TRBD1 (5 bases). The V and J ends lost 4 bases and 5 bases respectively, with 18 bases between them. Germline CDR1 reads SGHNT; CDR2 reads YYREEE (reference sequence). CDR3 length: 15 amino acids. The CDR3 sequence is CASSGEDKGSTEAFF. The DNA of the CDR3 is TGTGCCAGCAGCGGGGAGGACAAAGGGAGTACTGAAGCTTTCTTT. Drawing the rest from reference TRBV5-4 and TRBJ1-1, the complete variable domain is ETGVTQSPTHLIKTRGQQVTLRCSSQSGHNTVSWYQQALGQGPQFIFQYYREEENGRGNFPPRFSGLQFPNYSSELNVNALELDDSALYLCASSGEDKGSTEAFFGQGTRLTVV.

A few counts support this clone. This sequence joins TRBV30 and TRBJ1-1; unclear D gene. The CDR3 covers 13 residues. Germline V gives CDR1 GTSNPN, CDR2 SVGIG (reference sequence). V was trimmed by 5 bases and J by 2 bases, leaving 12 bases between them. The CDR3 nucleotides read TGTGCCTGGCGAGACGGTTTTAACACTGAAGCTTTCTTT. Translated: CAWRDGFNTEAFF.

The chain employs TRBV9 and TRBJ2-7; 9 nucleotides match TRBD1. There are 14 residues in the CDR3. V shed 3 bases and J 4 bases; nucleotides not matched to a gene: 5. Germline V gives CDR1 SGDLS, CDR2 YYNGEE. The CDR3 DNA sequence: TGTGCCAGCAGCGGGGGGGACAGGGCTTACGAGCAGTACTTC. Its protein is CASSGGDRAYEQYF.

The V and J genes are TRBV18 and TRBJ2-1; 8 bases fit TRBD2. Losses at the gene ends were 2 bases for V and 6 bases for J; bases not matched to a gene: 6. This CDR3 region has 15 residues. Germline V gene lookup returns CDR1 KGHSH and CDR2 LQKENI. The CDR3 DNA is TGTGCCAGCTCACCATCGGGACTAGAATTCAATGAGCAGTTCTTC. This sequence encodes CASSPSGLEFNEQFF.

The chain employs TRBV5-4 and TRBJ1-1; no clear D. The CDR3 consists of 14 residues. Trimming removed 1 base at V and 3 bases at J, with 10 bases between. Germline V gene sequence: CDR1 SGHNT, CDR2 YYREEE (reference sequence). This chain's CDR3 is CASSLSARDTEAFF. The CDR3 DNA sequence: TGTGCCAGCAGCTTGTCGGCGCGGGACACTGAAGCTTTCTTT.